Sequencing of this T cell receptor (beta chain) was carried out in a study of CD8+ T cells in alopecia areata. Across the study: By percentage of affected scalp area, the severity of treated patients was scored.

Whole-study results and caveats: Scalp sample sequencing also detects resident alphabeta T cells of normal skin.

Stated treatment: oral pan-JAK inhibitor, 5-10 mg twice daily. Per the germline V gene, CDR1 is MNHEY and CDR2 is SVGAGI. The CDR3 runs 14 residues. With V trimmed by 6 bases and J by 0 bases, 5 bases remained unmatched. Extraction of RNA preceded its reverse transcription into cDNA, which served as the sequencing template. Method: immunoSEQ multiplex PCR; TCRdb's copy keeps in-frame clones and lacks some. The data contain 190,000 or so clones, 58% of them singletons. As to this clone: Antigen: not known.

This receptor was identified in a human donor with alopecia areata. The sequencing here drew on CD8+ T cells sorted from blood, taken at week 24, from a patient treated with tofacitinib. The chain couples TRBV6-5 to TRBJ2-7; 7 bases align to TRBD1. This CDR3 is CASSRGQSSYEQYF. DNA for the CDR3: TGTGCCAGCAGCCGGGGACAGAGCTCCTACGAGCAGTACTTC.